This T cell receptor (beta chain) was recorded in a study of shared clonotypes between healthy human individuals. It was into CD45RA+ naive and CD45RA-negative memory subsets that the CD4+ cells were split. Authors' processing steps: From ImmunoSEQ came sequences covering only the junction and carrying no quality scores, so filtering differed. Sequencing was performed with immunoSEQ multiplex PCR; in TCRdb, only in-frame clones are kept and a portion is missing. D and trimming come from the DNA, and the V and J calls and clone size come from that table. Of roughly 2.4 million clones in the sample, around 95% were seen once. Germline V CDR1 and CDR2: LGHNA, YSLEER. This CDR3 is built from 16 residues. Trimming took 1 base from V and 2 from J, leaving 15 bases between them.

The sequencing sample was made of naive CD4+ T cells sorted from blood. Described subset: CD45RA+ positively selected. This receptor was obtained from a man younger than 35 in good health. The V and J genes are TRBV4-3 and TRBJ2-7, with D tentatively TRBD1 or TRBD2 (5 bases each). The CDR3, as DNA: TGCGCCAGCAGCCAAGCGGCCGGGGCGACGGCCTACGAGCAGTACTTC. This sequence encodes CASSQAAGATAYEQYF.